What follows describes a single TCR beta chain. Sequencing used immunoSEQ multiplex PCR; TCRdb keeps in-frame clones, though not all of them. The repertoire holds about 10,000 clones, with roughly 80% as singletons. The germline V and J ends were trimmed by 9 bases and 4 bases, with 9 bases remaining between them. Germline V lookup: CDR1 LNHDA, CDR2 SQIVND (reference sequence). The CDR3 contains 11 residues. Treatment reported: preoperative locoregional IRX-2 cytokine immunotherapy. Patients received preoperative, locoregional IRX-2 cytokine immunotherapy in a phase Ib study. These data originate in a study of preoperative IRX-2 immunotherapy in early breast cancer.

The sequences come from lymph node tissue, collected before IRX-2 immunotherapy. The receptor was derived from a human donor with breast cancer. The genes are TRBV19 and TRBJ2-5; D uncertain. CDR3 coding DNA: TGTGCCAGCACGTTTCGAGAGACCCAGTACTTC. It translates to CASTFRETQYF. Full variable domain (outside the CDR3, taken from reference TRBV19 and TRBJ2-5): DGGITQSPKYLFRKEGQNVTLSCEQNLNHDAMYWYRQDPGQGLRLIYYSQIVNDFQKGDIAEGYSVSREKKESFPLTVTSAQKNPTAFYLCASTFRETQYFGPGTRLLVL.